A selection of T cell receptor beta chains follows, all from one sample in a study of T cell responses to AZD1222 COVID-19 vaccine. The table came from immunoSEQ multiplex PCR; TCRdb's copy has only in-frame clones and leaves some out. The sample carries 150,000 or so clones, roughly nine tenths recorded once. The sample here was peripheral blood, taken on day 0 of AZD1222 vaccination. These receptors originate from an adult in good health. The CDR3 runs from the conserved cysteine through the conserved F or W.

J gene,V gene,CDR3 protein
TRBJ2-2,TRBV27,CASRQDRAGELFF
TRBJ2-5,TRBV12-3/TRBV12-4,CASSFGVETQYF
TRBJ2-7,TRBV4-1,CASSQRPTELLEGPYEQYF
TRBJ1-1,TRBV19,CASSIDSPAAGNTEAFF
TRBJ1-1,TRBV7-8,CASSLASPGAAFF
TRBJ2-7,TRBV19,CASSIADTGIEQYF
TRBJ2-7,TRBV6-2/TRBV6-3,CASSLYRTGAGYEQYF
TRBJ2-7,TRBV9,CASSVGIAGASYEQYF
TRBJ2-3,TRBV20-1,CSARRADTQYF
TRBJ2-7,TRBV27,CASSFGTSTYEQYF
TRBJ1-2,TRBV7-9,CASSYRQNYGYTF
TRBJ1-1,TRBV7-8,CASSLEGWGPEAFF
TRBJ1-2,TRBV28,CASSRDRNYGYTF
TRBJ1-2,TRBV5-4,CASSPDRTLYGYTF
TRBJ1-2,TRBV6-5,CASSLAGQTIYGYTF
TRBJ1-2,TRBV24-1,CATSGNYGYTF